The rows below give T cell receptor beta chains drawn from one sample of a study of quantifying T cell responses using KT2 cells. TCRdb reanalysed the UMI-ligation and nested PCR reads using MiXCR and keeps one entry per CDR3 protein. This repertoire shows around 35,000 distinct CDR3 sequences, about 9.3% found once; its top ten account for 9.5% to 10%. Sequenced material: PBMCs spiked with cells of the T cell clone KT2. The receptors derive from a human donor. The CDR3 runs from the conserved cysteine through the conserved F or W. A D gene is named only where the DNA matches it firmly. Size is omitted from some rows. Given values are once, few, many or a class for expanded clones.

clone_size: many; d_call: .; v_call: TRBV7-9; j_call: TRBJ2-1; cdr3_nt: TGTGCCACCAGACGGACGGGAGAGCAGTTCTTC; cdr3_aa: CATRRTGEQFF
clone_size: .; d_call: .; v_call: TRBV7-2; j_call: TRBJ2-7; cdr3_nt: TGTGCCAGCAGCTTAGCCGAGACACGCTACAGCGAGCAGTACTTC; cdr3_aa: CASSLAETRYSEQYF
clone_size: many; d_call: .; v_call: TRBV6-1; j_call: TRBJ2-7; cdr3_nt: TGTGCCAGCGGTGGCAATAAAGGTCTCGATTCCTACGAGCAGTACTTC; cdr3_aa: CASGGNKGLDSYEQYF
clone_size: many; d_call: .; v_call: TRBV11-2; j_call: TRBJ2-2; cdr3_nt: TGTGCCAGCAGCCGCGAGAGGCCCGGGGCCCGTACCGGGGTGGAGCTGTTTTTT; cdr3_aa: CASSRERPGARTGVELFF
clone_size: many; d_call: .; v_call: TRBV5-4; j_call: TRBJ2-5; cdr3_nt: TGTGCCAGCAGCTTAGGACAGCCACAAGAGACCCAGTACTTC; cdr3_aa: CASSLGQPQETQYF
clone_size: few; d_call: .; v_call: TRBV7-9; j_call: TRBJ2-1; cdr3_nt: TGTGCCAGCAGCTTAGACCAAAGAGGAGAGTTCTTC; cdr3_aa: CASSLDQRGEFF
clone_size: .; d_call: TRBD2; v_call: TRBV7-3; j_call: TRBJ2-2; cdr3_nt: TGTGCCAGCAGCTTAGGCGGGGGTTTCGCCGGGGAGCTGTTTTTT; cdr3_aa: CASSLGGGFAGELFF
clone_size: few; d_call: .; v_call: TRBV10-2; j_call: TRBJ1-1; cdr3_nt: TGCGCCAGCAGCTCTTTGTATATGAACACTGAAGCTTTCTTT; cdr3_aa: CASSSLYMNTEAFF
clone_size: .; d_call: .; v_call: TRBV15; j_call: TRBJ2-1; cdr3_nt: TGTGCCACCAGCAGAGAGTTCGCGGGTTACAATGAGCAGTTCTTC; cdr3_aa: CATSREFAGYNEQFF
clone_size: few; d_call: .; v_call: TRBV4-1; j_call: TRBJ2-3; cdr3_nt: TGCGCCAGCAGCCAAGGGACTGGAGGCACCTATACGCAGTATTTT; cdr3_aa: CASSQGTGGTYTQYF
clone_size: many; d_call: TRBD2; v_call: TRBV11-2; j_call: TRBJ2-1; cdr3_nt: TGTGCCAGCAGCGGACCTAGCGGGGGGGCCGCCTACAATGAGCAGTTCTTC; cdr3_aa: CASSGPSGGAAYNEQFF
clone_size: .; d_call: .; v_call: TRBV5-5; j_call: TRBJ2-5; cdr3_nt: TGTGCCAGCAGCTCTACAGCTTCCCAAGAGACCCAGTACTTC; cdr3_aa: CASSSTASQETQYF
clone_size: few; d_call: .; v_call: TRBV5-6; j_call: TRBJ2-1; cdr3_nt: TGTGCCAGCAGCTTGATGAGGGGGTTTAATGAGCAGTTCTTC; cdr3_aa: CASSLMRGFNEQFF
clone_size: .; d_call: .; v_call: TRBV12-3/TRBV12-4; j_call: TRBJ1-1; cdr3_nt: TGTGACAGCAGCCCCGGAACTTTGAACACTGAAGCTTTCTTT; cdr3_aa: CDSSPGTLNTEAFF
clone_size: few; d_call: .; v_call: TRBV12-3/TRBV12-4; j_call: TRBJ1-1; cdr3_nt: TGTGCCAGCACCGTAAGGGCTGGGAAGAACACTGAAGCTTTCTTT; cdr3_aa: CASTVRAGKNTEAFF
clone_size: few; d_call: .; v_call: TRBV5-1; j_call: TRBJ2-7; cdr3_nt: TGCGCCAGCAGACAGGGCAGCTCCTACGAGCAGTACTTC; cdr3_aa: CASRQGSSYEQYF
clone_size: few; d_call: .; v_call: TRBV29-1; j_call: TRBJ2-5; cdr3_nt: TGCAGCGCCCGGACCACGGCCGACGAGACCCAGTACTTC; cdr3_aa: CSARTTADETQYF
clone_size: many; d_call: .; v_call: TRBV7-9; j_call: TRBJ1-3; cdr3_nt: TGTGCCAGCAGCTTATCGGTGGTCGGAAACACCATATATTTT; cdr3_aa: CASSLSVVGNTIYF
clone_size: few; d_call: .; v_call: TRBV5-5; j_call: TRBJ2-1; cdr3_nt: TGTGCCAGCAGCTTGGACCGCCTAATCAACAATGAGCAGTTCTTC; cdr3_aa: CASSLDRLINNEQFF
clone_size: many; d_call: .; v_call: TRBV9; j_call: TRBJ2-1; cdr3_nt: TGTGCCAGCAGCGTTTTCTCCGCTAAAGGGAATGAGCAGTTCTTC; cdr3_aa: CASSVFSAKGNEQFF
clone_size: many; d_call: .; v_call: TRBV29-1; j_call: TRBJ2-1; cdr3_nt: TGCAGCGTTGTTGAGGGGTTTGAGCAGTTCTTC; cdr3_aa: CSVVEGFEQFF
clone_size: .; d_call: TRBD1; v_call: TRBV20-1; j_call: TRBJ2-1; cdr3_nt: TGCAGTGCTAGAGGATCGGGACAGGGCCCCTACAATGAGCAGTTCTTC; cdr3_aa: CSARGSGQGPYNEQFF
clone_size: many; d_call: TRBD2; v_call: TRBV15; j_call: TRBJ2-1; cdr3_nt: TGTGCCACCAGCAGAGATCTGGTGGCTAGCGGGAGAATACATGAGCAGTTCTTC; cdr3_aa: CATSRDLVASGRIHEQFF
clone_size: .; d_call: TRBD1; v_call: TRBV12-3/TRBV12-4; j_call: TRBJ1-1; cdr3_nt: TGTGCCAGCAGTTTTCGGCAGGGGGCCGCTGAAGCTTTCTTT; cdr3_aa: CASSFRQGAAEAFF
clone_size: .; d_call: .; v_call: TRBV30; j_call: TRBJ1-6; cdr3_nt: TGTGCCTGGATTACAGACCGAATGGGAAATTCACCCCTCCACTTT; cdr3_aa: CAWITDRMGNSPLHF
clone_size: many; d_call: .; v_call: TRBV2; j_call: TRBJ1-1; cdr3_nt: TGTGCCAGCAGTGATGGACACCACCTGAGGGACACTGAAGCTTTCTTT; cdr3_aa: CASSDGHHLRDTEAFF
clone_size: .; d_call: .; v_call: TRBV12-3/TRBV12-4; j_call: TRBJ1-6; cdr3_nt: TGTGCCAGCAGTTTAGTGATAATGGATAATTCACCCCTCCACTTT; cdr3_aa: CASSLVIMDNSPLHF
clone_size: .; d_call: TRBD1; v_call: TRBV5-1; j_call: TRBJ2-7; cdr3_nt: TGCGCCAGCAGCGAGGGGACAGCCTACGAGCAGTACTTC; cdr3_aa: CASSEGTAYEQYF
clone_size: .; d_call: .; v_call: TRBV6-6; j_call: TRBJ1-1; cdr3_nt: TGTGTCAGCAGCCTTACCAGAAATGAAGCTTTCTTT; cdr3_aa: CVSSLTRNEAFF
clone_size: .; d_call: .; v_call: TRBV2; j_call: TRBJ1-5; cdr3_nt: TGTGCCAGCCAGAACAGGGTCGATCAGCCCCAGCATTTT; cdr3_aa: CASQNRVDQPQHF
clone_size: few; d_call: .; v_call: TRBV7-3; j_call: TRBJ2-7; cdr3_nt: TGTGCCAGCAGCTTAAGGCTAGACTACGAGCAGTACTTC; cdr3_aa: CASSLRLDYEQYF
clone_size: many; d_call: TRBD1; v_call: TRBV13; j_call: TRBJ2-7; cdr3_nt: TGTGCCAGCAGCTTAAGACAGGGGGCCGTCGAGCAGTACTTC; cdr3_aa: CASSLRQGAVEQYF
clone_size: many; d_call: .; v_call: TRBV24-1; j_call: TRBJ2-5; cdr3_nt: TGTGCCACCAGTGATCCCTCTAGGGCGGGAGAGACCCAGTACTTC; cdr3_aa: CATSDPSRAGETQYF
clone_size: few; d_call: TRBD2; v_call: TRBV7-8; j_call: TRBJ2-1; cdr3_nt: TGTGCCAGCAGCTGGAACGGGGGGGCTGGCAATGAGCAGTTCTTC; cdr3_aa: CASSWNGGAGNEQFF
clone_size: many; d_call: .; v_call: TRBV19; j_call: TRBJ1-2; cdr3_nt: TGTGCCAGTAGTTGGGAAGACACGTTCTATGGCTACACCTTC; cdr3_aa: CASSWEDTFYGYTF
clone_size: .; d_call: .; v_call: TRBV2; j_call: TRBJ2-7; cdr3_nt: TGTGCCAGCAGTGTAGACGGGGTCTCCTACGAGCAGTACTTC; cdr3_aa: CASSVDGVSYEQYF
clone_size: .; d_call: .; v_call: TRBV5-5; j_call: TRBJ1-1; cdr3_nt: TGTGCCAGCAGCTTGGCGGGGAGTGAAGCTTTCTTT; cdr3_aa: CASSLAGSEAFF
clone_size: many; d_call: TRBD2; v_call: TRBV3-1; j_call: TRBJ2-1; cdr3_nt: TGTGCCAGCAGCACCCAAAGCGGGGGTGGCGATGAGCAGTTCTTC; cdr3_aa: CASSTQSGGGDEQFF
clone_size: .; d_call: .; v_call: TRBV20-1; j_call: TRBJ2-7; cdr3_nt: TGCAGTGCTAGTGAGGGGCTCGGAATGCACGAGCAGTACTTC; cdr3_aa: CSASEGLGMHEQYF
clone_size: .; d_call: .; v_call: TRBV20-1; j_call: TRBJ2-3; cdr3_nt: TGCAGTGCCAATGGGGGGGCCGGGGCAGATACGCAGTATTTT; cdr3_aa: CSANGGAGADTQYF
clone_size: many; d_call: .; v_call: TRBV12-3/TRBV12-4; j_call: TRBJ1-2; cdr3_nt: TGTGCCAGCAGACCCAAGGGGCAGGCGCGGGGCTATGGCTACACCTTC; cdr3_aa: CASRPKGQARGYGYTF
clone_size: .; d_call: .; v_call: TRBV5-1; j_call: TRBJ2-3; cdr3_nt: TGCGCCAGCAGCCCCACCAGGGGCACCACAGATACGCAGTATTTT; cdr3_aa: CASSPTRGTTDTQYF
clone_size: few; d_call: TRBD1; v_call: TRBV12-3/TRBV12-4; j_call: TRBJ1-1; cdr3_nt: TGTGCCAGCAGTTCGACAGGGGTAACTGAAGCTTTCTTT; cdr3_aa: CASSSTGVTEAFF
clone_size: few; d_call: .; v_call: TRBV2; j_call: TRBJ2-3; cdr3_nt: TGTGCCAGCAGTGAAGCGGCCCAGCAGACAGATACGCAGTATTTT; cdr3_aa: CASSEAAQQTDTQYF
clone_size: .; d_call: .; v_call: TRBV7-6; j_call: TRBJ2-7; cdr3_nt: TGTGCCAGCACCCGAGGACCCCCGGGGGACGGTTCCTACGAGCAGTACTTC; cdr3_aa: CASTRGPPGDGSYEQYF
clone_size: .; d_call: TRBD1; v_call: TRBV5-1; j_call: TRBJ1-2; cdr3_nt: TGCGCCAGCAGCTCGGGGACAGGAAACTATGGCTACACCTTC; cdr3_aa: CASSSGTGNYGYTF
clone_size: .; d_call: .; v_call: TRBV18; j_call: TRBJ1-5; cdr3_nt: TGTGCCAGCTCACCGTCGGACAATCAGCCCCAGAATTTT; cdr3_aa: CASSPSDNQPQNF
clone_size: few; d_call: .; v_call: TRBV7-2; j_call: TRBJ1-2; cdr3_nt: TGTGCCAGCAGCTTAGTGGATGGAAGGGATGGCTACACCTTC; cdr3_aa: CASSLVDGRDGYTF
clone_size: .; d_call: TRBD1; v_call: TRBV6-2/TRBV6-3; j_call: TRBJ2-6; cdr3_nt: TGTGCCACCGGACAGGGGCTGCCTGGGGCCAACGTCCTGACTTTC; cdr3_aa: CATGQGLPGANVLTF
clone_size: .; d_call: TRBD1; v_call: TRBV12-3/TRBV12-4; j_call: TRBJ2-7; cdr3_nt: TGTGCCAGCAGTTTTAGGGACAGCACCTACGAGCAGTACTTC; cdr3_aa: CASSFRDSTYEQYF
clone_size: .; d_call: .; v_call: TRBV30; j_call: TRBJ2-1; cdr3_nt: TGTGCCTGGGACATGTGGGGAAACAATGAGCAGTTCTTC; cdr3_aa: CAWDMWGNNEQFF
clone_size: .; d_call: .; v_call: TRBV6-2/TRBV6-3; j_call: TRBJ2-7; cdr3_nt: TGTGCCAGCGGTGACTGGAGCTCCTACGAGCAGTACTTC; cdr3_aa: CASGDWSSYEQYF
clone_size: few; d_call: .; v_call: TRBV7-8; j_call: TRBJ1-5; cdr3_nt: TGTGCCAGCAGCTTTTTTCAGCCCGGCCGAGCGACGCAGCCCCAGCATTTT; cdr3_aa: CASSFFQPGRATQPQHF
clone_size: many; d_call: TRBD2; v_call: TRBV10-3; j_call: TRBJ2-7; cdr3_nt: TGTGCCATCAGTGAGTCAGAAGCGGGAAGCTCCTACGAGCAGTACTTC; cdr3_aa: CAISESEAGSSYEQYF
clone_size: .; d_call: TRBD2; v_call: TRBV12-3/TRBV12-4; j_call: TRBJ2-7; cdr3_nt: TGTGCCAGCAGTCCCGGACTAGCTGGCGAGCAGTACTTC; cdr3_aa: CASSPGLAGEQYF